This T cell receptor (beta chain) was captured in a study of blood T cell repertoires in COVID-19. Study-level background: Spain, Italy and the United States supplied samples that represented acute and convalescent COVID-19. PBMCs, B-cell-depleted T cells, or T cells provided the cDNA or gDNA that made up the material.

From germline, CDR1 is SGHVS and CDR2 FNYEAQ. There are 14 residues in the CDR3. V was shortened by 1 base and J by 5 bases, with 11 bases between the two germline ends. Authors' methods: Estimates of nucleated cell counts were drawn from the amplification of reference gene primers. Here immunoSEQ multiplex PCR was the method, and the copy in TCRdb shows in-frame clones only, minus some. V and J calls plus clone size are reproduced from that table; the DNA served to infer D and trimming. Of roughly 65,000 clones in the sample, roughly 77% were seen once. This receptor was obtained from a man older than 75 with acute or convalescent COVID-19. V is TRBV7-6 and J is TRBJ2-5; D is perhaps TRBD1 (5 bases). Sequenced sample: peripheral blood. The CDR3 region is CASSLVPGLETQYF. The CDR3 nucleotides are TGTGCCAGCAGCTTAGTTCCAGGGTTGGAGACCCAGTACTTC.